The rows below give T cell receptor beta chains drawn from one sample of a study of blood T cell repertoires in COVID-19. Assay: immunoSEQ multiplex PCR; the TCRdb copy retains only in-frame clones and omits some. The sample consists of 50,000 to 60,000 clones, roughly four fifths of them appearing once. The sequenced sample consisted of peripheral blood. Receptors were obtained from a human donor in a cohort sampled during active or convalescent COVID-19. Each CDR3 is given with its conserved first and last residue. Fields, in order: J gene, V gene, CDR3 protein.

J gene: TRBJ2-1; V gene: TRBV30; CDR3 protein: CAWSVATPTQGEQFF
J gene: TRBJ1-4; V gene: TRBV6-6; CDR3 protein: CASSDVGYPNEKLFF
J gene: TRBJ1-2; V gene: TRBV24-1; CDR3 protein: CATSDQDDRYYGYTF
J gene: TRBJ1-5; V gene: TRBV11-1; CDR3 protein: CASSLRGDQPQHF
J gene: TRBJ1-2; V gene: TRBV19; CDR3 protein: CASQRTTGAAGYTF
J gene: TRBJ2-1; V gene: TRBV6-4; CDR3 protein: CASSLTGASYNEQFF
J gene: TRBJ2-7; V gene: TRBV2; CDR3 protein: CASISLGVPYEQYF
J gene: TRBJ2-3; V gene: TRBV10-3; CDR3 protein: CAISGTSAGSTDTQYF
J gene: TRBJ1-6; V gene: TRBV27; CDR3 protein: CASSRIPGLDNSPLHF
J gene: TRBJ2-1; V gene: TRBV9; CDR3 protein: CASSVVLAGVNEQFF
J gene: TRBJ1-2; V gene: TRBV6-5; CDR3 protein: CASSYTGGTGLKGYTF
J gene: TRBJ2-2; V gene: TRBV14; CDR3 protein: CASSPRAGELFF
J gene: TRBJ1-1; V gene: TRBV7-2; CDR3 protein: CASRFSDRNTEAFF
J gene: TRBJ1-2; V gene: TRBV10-3; CDR3 protein: CAISEWKDRGRQGGYTF
J gene: TRBJ1-3; V gene: TRBV5-8; CDR3 protein: CASSFSGSSGNTIYF
J gene: TRBJ1-3; V gene: TRBV4-1; CDR3 protein: CASSQGYRGNTIYF